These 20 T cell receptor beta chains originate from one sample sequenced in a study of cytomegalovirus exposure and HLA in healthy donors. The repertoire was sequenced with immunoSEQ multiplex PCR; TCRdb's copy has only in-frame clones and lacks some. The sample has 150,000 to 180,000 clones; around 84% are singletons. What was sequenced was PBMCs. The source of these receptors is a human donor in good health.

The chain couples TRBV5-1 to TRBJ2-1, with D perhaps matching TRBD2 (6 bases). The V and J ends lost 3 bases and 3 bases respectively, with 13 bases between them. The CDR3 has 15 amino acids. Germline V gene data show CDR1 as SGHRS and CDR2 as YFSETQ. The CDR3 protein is CASSSHGDFYNEQFF. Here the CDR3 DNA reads TGCGCCAGCAGCTCGCACGGGGACTTCTACAATGAGCAGTTCTTC.

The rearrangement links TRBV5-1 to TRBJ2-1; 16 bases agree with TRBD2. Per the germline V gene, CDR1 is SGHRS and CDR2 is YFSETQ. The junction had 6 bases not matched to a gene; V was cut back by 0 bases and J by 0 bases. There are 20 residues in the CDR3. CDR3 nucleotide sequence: TGCGCCAGCAGCTTGGCGCCGGGACTAGCGGGAGGGAGCTCCTACAATGAGCAGTTCTTC. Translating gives CASSLAPGLAGGSSYNEQFF.

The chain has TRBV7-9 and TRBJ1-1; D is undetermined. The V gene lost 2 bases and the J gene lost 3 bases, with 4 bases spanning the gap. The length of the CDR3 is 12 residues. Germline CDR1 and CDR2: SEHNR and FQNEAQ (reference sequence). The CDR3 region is CASSLSHTEAFF. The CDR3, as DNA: TGTGCCAGCAGCTTAAGCCACACTGAAGCTTTCTTT.

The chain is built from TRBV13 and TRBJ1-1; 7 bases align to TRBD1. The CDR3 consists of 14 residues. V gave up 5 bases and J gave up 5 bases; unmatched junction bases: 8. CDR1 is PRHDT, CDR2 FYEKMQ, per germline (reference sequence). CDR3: CASSANRGRTEAFF. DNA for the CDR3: TGTGCCAGCAGCGCGAACAGGGGTAGGACTGAAGCTTTCTTT.

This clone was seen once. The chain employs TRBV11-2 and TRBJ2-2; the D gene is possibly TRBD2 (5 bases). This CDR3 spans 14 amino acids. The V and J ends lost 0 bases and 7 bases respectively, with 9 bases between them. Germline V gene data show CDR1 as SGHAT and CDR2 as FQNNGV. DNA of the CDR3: TGTGCCAGCAGCTTAGATGAGGGAATCGGGGAGCTGTTTTTT. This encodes CASSLDEGIGELFF.

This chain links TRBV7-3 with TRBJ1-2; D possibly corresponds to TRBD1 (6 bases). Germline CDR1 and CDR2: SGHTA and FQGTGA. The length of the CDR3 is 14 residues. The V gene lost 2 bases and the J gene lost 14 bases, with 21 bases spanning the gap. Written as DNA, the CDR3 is TGTGCCAGCAGCTTAGGGGTTTCCACAGGGCCAAAAACCTTC. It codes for CASSLGVSTGPKTF.

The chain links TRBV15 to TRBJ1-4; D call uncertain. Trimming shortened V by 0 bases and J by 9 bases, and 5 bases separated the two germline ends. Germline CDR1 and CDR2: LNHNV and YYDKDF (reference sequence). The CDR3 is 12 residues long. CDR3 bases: TGTGCCACCAGCAGAGATTATCAAAAACTGTTTTTT. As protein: CATSRDYQKLFF.

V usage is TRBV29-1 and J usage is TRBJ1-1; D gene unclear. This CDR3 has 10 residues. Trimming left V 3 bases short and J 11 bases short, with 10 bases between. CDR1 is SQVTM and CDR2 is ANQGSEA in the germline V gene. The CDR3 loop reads CSVDGSGAFF. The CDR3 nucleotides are TGCAGCGTTGATGGTTCGGGGGCTTTCTTT.

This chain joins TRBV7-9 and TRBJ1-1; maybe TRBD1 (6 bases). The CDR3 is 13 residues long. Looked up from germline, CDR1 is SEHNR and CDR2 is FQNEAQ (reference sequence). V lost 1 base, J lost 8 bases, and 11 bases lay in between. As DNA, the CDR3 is TGTGCCAGCAGCTTAGTTGCGACAGGCGAAGCTTTCTTT. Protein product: CASSLVATGEAFF.

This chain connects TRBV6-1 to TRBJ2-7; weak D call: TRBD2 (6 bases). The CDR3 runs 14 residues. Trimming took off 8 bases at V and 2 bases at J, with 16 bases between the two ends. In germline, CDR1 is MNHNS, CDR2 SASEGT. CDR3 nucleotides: TGTGCCAGCTCAGCGTTGGGCGGGACCTACGAGCAGTACTTC. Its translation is CASSALGGTYEQYF.

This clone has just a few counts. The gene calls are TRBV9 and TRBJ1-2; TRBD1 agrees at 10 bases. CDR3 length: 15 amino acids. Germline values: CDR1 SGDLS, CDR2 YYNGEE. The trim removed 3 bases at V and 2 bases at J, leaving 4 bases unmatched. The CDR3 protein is CASSAGQGGNYGYTF. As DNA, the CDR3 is TGTGCCAGCAGCGCAGGACAGGGGGGGAACTATGGCTACACCTTC.

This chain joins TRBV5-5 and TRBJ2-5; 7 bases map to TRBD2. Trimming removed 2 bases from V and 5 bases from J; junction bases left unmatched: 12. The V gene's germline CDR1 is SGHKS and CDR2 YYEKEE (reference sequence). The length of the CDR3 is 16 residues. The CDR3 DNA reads TGTGCCAGCAGCTTAGTCCAGGGAGGGAGGAAGGAGACCCAGTACTTC. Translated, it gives CASSLVQGGRKETQYF.

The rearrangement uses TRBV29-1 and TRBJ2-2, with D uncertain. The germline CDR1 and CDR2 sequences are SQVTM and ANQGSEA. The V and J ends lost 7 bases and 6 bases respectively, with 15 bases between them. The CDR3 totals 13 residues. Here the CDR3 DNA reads TGCAGCGCTGTAATTAGTCGCTCCGGGGAGCTGTTTTTT. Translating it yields CSAVISRSGELFF.

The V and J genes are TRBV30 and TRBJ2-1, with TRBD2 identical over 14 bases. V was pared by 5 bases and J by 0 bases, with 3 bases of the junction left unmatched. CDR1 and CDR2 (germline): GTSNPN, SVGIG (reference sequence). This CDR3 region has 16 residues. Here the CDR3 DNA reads TGTGCCTGGGGGACTAGCGGGAGAGGCTCCTACAATGAGCAGTTCTTC. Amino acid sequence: CAWGTSGRGSYNEQFF.

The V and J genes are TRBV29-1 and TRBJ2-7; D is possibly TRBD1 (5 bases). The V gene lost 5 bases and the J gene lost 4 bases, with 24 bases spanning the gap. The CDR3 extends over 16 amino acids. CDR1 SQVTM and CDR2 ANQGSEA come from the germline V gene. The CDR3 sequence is CSVFLAGPLGPYEQYF. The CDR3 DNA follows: TGCAGCGTTTTTCTTGCAGGGCCATTGGGGCCTTACGAGCAGTACTTC.

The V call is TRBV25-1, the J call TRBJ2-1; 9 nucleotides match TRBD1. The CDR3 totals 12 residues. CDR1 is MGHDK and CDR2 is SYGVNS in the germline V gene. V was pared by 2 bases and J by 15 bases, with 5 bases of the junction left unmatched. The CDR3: CASSETGQGRFF. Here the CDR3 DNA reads TGTGCCAGCAGTGAAACGGGACAGGGAAGGTTCTTC.

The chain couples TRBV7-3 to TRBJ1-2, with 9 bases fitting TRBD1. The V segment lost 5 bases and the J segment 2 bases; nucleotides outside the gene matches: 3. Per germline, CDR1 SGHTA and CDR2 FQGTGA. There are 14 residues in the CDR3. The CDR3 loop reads CASSPGQGNYGYTF. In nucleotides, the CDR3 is TGTGCCAGCAGCCCCGGACAGGGGAACTATGGCTACACCTTC. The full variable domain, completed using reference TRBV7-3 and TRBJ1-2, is GAGVSQTPSNKVTEKGKYVELRCDPISGHTALYWYRQSLGQGPEFLIYFQGTGAADDSGLPNDRFFAVRPEGSVSTLKIQRTERGDSAVYLCASSPGQGNYGYTFGSGTRLTVV.

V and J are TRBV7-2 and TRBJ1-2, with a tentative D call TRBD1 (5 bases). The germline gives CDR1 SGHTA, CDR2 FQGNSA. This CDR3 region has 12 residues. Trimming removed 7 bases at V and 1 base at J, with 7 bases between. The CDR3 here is CASTGVNYGYTF. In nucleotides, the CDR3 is TGTGCCAGCACGGGGGTTAACTATGGCTACACCTTC.

CDR3 sequence (DNA): TGCGCCAGCAGCTCGGCGGGGTCCACCGGGGAGCTGTTTTTT. Encoded protein: CASSSAGSTGELFF. V is TRBV5-1 and J is TRBJ2-2; maybe TRBD2 (6 bases). Germline values: CDR1 SGHRS, CDR2 YFSETQ. CDR3 length equals 14 residues. V was cut by 3 bases and J by 4 bases, with 10 bases left in between. The entire variable domain, with the rest obtained from reference TRBV5-1 and TRBJ2-2, is as follows: KAGVTQTPRYLIKTRGQQVTLSCSPISGHRSVSWYQQTPGQGLQFLFEYFSETQRNKGNFPGRFSGRQFSNSRSEMNVSTLELGDSALYLCASSSAGSTGELFFGEGSRLTVL.

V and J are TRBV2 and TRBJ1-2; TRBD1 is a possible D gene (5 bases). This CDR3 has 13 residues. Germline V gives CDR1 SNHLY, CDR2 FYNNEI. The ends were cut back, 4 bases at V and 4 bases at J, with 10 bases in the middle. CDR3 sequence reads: CASSARGSYGYTF. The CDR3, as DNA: TGTGCCAGCAGTGCTAGGGGAAGCTATGGCTACACCTTC.